Listed below are T cell receptor beta chains from one sample, sequenced in a study of blood T cells in healthy people across ages. Via MiXCR, TCRdb re-called the 5' RACE reads, giving one row per CDR3 protein. The data contain fewer than 750,000 distinct CDR3 sequences, roughly half of them singletons. Sample: blood. The receptors here all came from a woman aged 80 or over in good health. The CDR3 runs from the conserved cysteine through the conserved F or W. D genes are given only for firm matches. Rows may omit the clone size; those that give it use once, few, many or a size class.

CDR3nt: TGCGCCAGCAGCCAAGATAGGCTAGCGGGAGTCACAGATACGCAGTATTTT
CDR3aa: CASSQDRLAGVTDTQYF
j_gene: TRBJ2-3
abundance: -
v_gene: TRBV4-1
d_gene: TRBD2

CDR3nt: TGTGCCAGCAGCTATGGGGAGGGCCTACGGGACGAGCAGTACTTC
CDR3aa: CASSYGEGLRDEQYF
j_gene: TRBJ2-7
abundance: many
v_gene: TRBV7-9
d_gene: TRBD2

CDR3nt: TGTGCCAGCAGCCCAACAGGGGGGACGGACATTCAGTACTTC
CDR3aa: CASSPTGGTDIQYF
j_gene: TRBJ2-4
abundance: -
v_gene: TRBV7-2
d_gene: TRBD1

CDR3nt: TGTGCCAGCAGCGCATCCGGGACAGGGGTTGCCGAGCAGTACTTC
CDR3aa: CASSASGTGVAEQYF
j_gene: TRBJ2-7
abundance: -
v_gene: TRBV7-3
d_gene: TRBD1

CDR3nt: TGTGCCAGCAGTGGCAACAAAGCAACTAATGAAAAACTGTTTTTT
CDR3aa: CASSGNKATNEKLFF
j_gene: TRBJ1-4
abundance: once
v_gene: TRBV28
d_gene: -

CDR3nt: TGTGCCAGCAGGACCCAGGGGGCCCTCTATGGCTACACCTTC
CDR3aa: CASRTQGALYGYTF
j_gene: TRBJ1-2
abundance: few
v_gene: TRBV13
d_gene: TRBD1

CDR3nt: TGTGCCAGCAATGGGGACAGGTCTAACACAGATACGCAGTATTTT
CDR3aa: CASNGDRSNTDTQYF
j_gene: TRBJ2-3
abundance: many
v_gene: TRBV21-1
d_gene: -

CDR3nt: TGTGCCAGCAGCCGACGGATTTATAATTCACCCCTCCACTTT
CDR3aa: CASSRRIYNSPLHF
j_gene: TRBJ1-6
abundance: few
v_gene: TRBV14
d_gene: -

CDR3nt: TGTGCCAGCAGCTTTCGGGGTTATTACACAGATACGCAGTATTTT
CDR3aa: CASSFRGYYTDTQYF
j_gene: TRBJ2-3
abundance: few
v_gene: TRBV7-2
d_gene: -

CDR3nt: TGTGCCAGCAGTTCAGAGGGCGGCGGTAACGAGCAGTACTTC
CDR3aa: CASSSEGGGNEQYF
j_gene: TRBJ2-7
abundance: -
v_gene: TRBV6-5
d_gene: -

CDR3nt: TGTGCCAGCAGCCACCCCAATACAGGGCGTAACAACGAGCAGTACTTC
CDR3aa: CASSHPNTGRNNEQYF
j_gene: TRBJ2-7
abundance: many
v_gene: TRBV7-8
d_gene: -

CDR3nt: TGCAGTGCTAGCCCCAGGGGAGGGACTAGCACAGATACGCAGTATTTT
CDR3aa: CSASPRGGTSTDTQYF
j_gene: TRBJ2-3
abundance: many
v_gene: TRBV20-1
d_gene: -

CDR3nt: TGCGCCAGCAGCTTAGCTCCTCTCGGTGTAGATACGCAGTATTTT
CDR3aa: CASSLAPLGVDTQYF
j_gene: TRBJ2-3
abundance: -
v_gene: TRBV5-1
d_gene: -

CDR3nt: TGTGCCAGCAGTCGCGTTGGGGACAGGAACACTGAAGCTTTCTTT
CDR3aa: CASSRVGDRNTEAFF
j_gene: TRBJ1-1
abundance: -
v_gene: TRBV6-6
d_gene: TRBD1

CDR3nt: TGTGCCAGCACGGGACATCTCACCGGGGAGCTGTTTTTT
CDR3aa: CASTGHLTGELFF
j_gene: TRBJ2-2
abundance: few
v_gene: TRBV9
d_gene: -

CDR3nt: TGCAGCGTTATAAGCGCCCGGAGGGTGGAGACCCAGTACTTC
CDR3aa: CSVISARRVETQYF
j_gene: TRBJ2-5
abundance: -
v_gene: TRBV29-1
d_gene: -

CDR3nt: TGTGCCAGCACCATTAGTGGGACGTTGAATCAGCCCCAGCATTTT
CDR3aa: CASTISGTLNQPQHF
j_gene: TRBJ1-5
abundance: -
v_gene: TRBV12-3/TRBV12-4
d_gene: -

CDR3nt: TGCAGCACCGGTGACAGTGAAGCTTTCTTT
CDR3aa: CSTGDSEAFF
j_gene: TRBJ1-1
abundance: -
v_gene: TRBV29-1
d_gene: -

CDR3nt: TGTGCCATCAGTGAGTCGCAAACAACGAACACTGAAGCTTTCTTT
CDR3aa: CAISESQTTNTEAFF
j_gene: TRBJ1-1
abundance: few
v_gene: TRBV10-3
d_gene: -

CDR3nt: TGCGCCAGCAGCCCGGAATGGACAGGTTCCTACGAGCAGTACTTC
CDR3aa: CASSPEWTGSYEQYF
j_gene: TRBJ2-7
abundance: few
v_gene: TRBV5-1
d_gene: TRBD1

CDR3nt: TGTGCCAGCAGTTACTCGGACAGCCCATCCTATGGCTACACCTTC
CDR3aa: CASSYSDSPSYGYTF
j_gene: TRBJ1-2
abundance: many
v_gene: TRBV6-5
d_gene: -

CDR3nt: TGTGCCAGCAGCCAATCTAAAATAGCGAGGGACAATGAGCAGTTCTTC
CDR3aa: CASSQSKIARDNEQFF
j_gene: TRBJ2-1
abundance: -
v_gene: TRBV14
d_gene: -

CDR3nt: TGTGCCAGCAGTTTTGTTCTAACTAGCGGGAGGGGGGCCAAAAACATTCAGTACTTC
CDR3aa: CASSFVLTSGRGAKNIQYF
j_gene: TRBJ2-4
abundance: -
v_gene: TRBV12-3/TRBV12-4
d_gene: TRBD2

CDR3nt: TGTGCCAGCAGCTCCGCACAGGGCGGTTGGCGAGAGACCCAGTACTTC
CDR3aa: CASSSAQGGWRETQYF
j_gene: TRBJ2-5
abundance: -
v_gene: TRBV11-2
d_gene: -

CDR3nt: TGTGCCAGCAGTTATGAGATGGGTAGCACAGATACGCAGTATTTT
CDR3aa: CASSYEMGSTDTQYF
j_gene: TRBJ2-3
abundance: -
v_gene: TRBV6-5
d_gene: -

CDR3nt: TGTGCCAGCAGTCTCTCCGAGGGGGCCACTGAAGCTTTCTTT
CDR3aa: CASSLSEGATEAFF
j_gene: TRBJ1-1
abundance: -
v_gene: TRBV2
d_gene: TRBD1

CDR3nt: TGTGCCAGCAGCTCGACGGGAGGAGTAGAGACCCAGTACTTC
CDR3aa: CASSSTGGVETQYF
j_gene: TRBJ2-5
abundance: -
v_gene: TRBV27
d_gene: TRBD2

CDR3nt: TGTGCCAGCGGACACCGACGGGCGGGGGTTCACACCGGGGAGCTGTTTTTT
CDR3aa: CASGHRRAGVHTGELFF
j_gene: TRBJ2-2
abundance: few
v_gene: TRBV25-1
d_gene: TRBD2

CDR3nt: TGTGCCTGGAGTCCCTCTAACATTCAGTACTTC
CDR3aa: CAWSPSNIQYF
j_gene: TRBJ2-4
abundance: many
v_gene: TRBV30
d_gene: -

CDR3nt: TGTGCCAGCAGTTTTCTGGATGAGCAGTTCTTC
CDR3aa: CASSFLDEQFF
j_gene: TRBJ2-1
abundance: many
v_gene: TRBV12-3/TRBV12-4
d_gene: -

CDR3nt: TGTGCCAGCAGCGTAGCTCAGTGGAATGAGCAGTTCTTC
CDR3aa: CASSVAQWNEQFF
j_gene: TRBJ2-1
abundance: many
v_gene: TRBV9
d_gene: -

CDR3nt: TGTGCCAGCAGTCCCAGGACGGCTAACTATGGCTACACCTTC
CDR3aa: CASSPRTANYGYTF
j_gene: TRBJ1-2
abundance: many
v_gene: TRBV12-3/TRBV12-4
d_gene: -

CDR3nt: TGTGCCTCCCAGGGGGACCATTACAATGAGCAGTTCTTC
CDR3aa: CASQGDHYNEQFF
j_gene: TRBJ2-1
abundance: few
v_gene: TRBV2
d_gene: TRBD1

CDR3nt: TGTGCCAGCAGCTTCTACAGGATTTCTGGGGCCAACGTCCTGACTTTC
CDR3aa: CASSFYRISGANVLTF
j_gene: TRBJ2-6
abundance: many
v_gene: TRBV7-2
d_gene: -

CDR3nt: TGTGCCAGCAGCGTAGAGGTGAGGGACACCACCTACAATGAGCAGTTCTTC
CDR3aa: CASSVEVRDTTYNEQFF
j_gene: TRBJ2-1
abundance: many
v_gene: TRBV9
d_gene: -

CDR3nt: TGCAGCCCCACCAGGGTGGGCAATCAGCCCCAGCATTTT
CDR3aa: CSPTRVGNQPQHF
j_gene: TRBJ1-5
abundance: many
v_gene: TRBV20-1
d_gene: -

CDR3nt: TGTGCCAGCATCGACCAAGGGACGGGAATAAACATTCAGTACTTC
CDR3aa: CASIDQGTGINIQYF
j_gene: TRBJ2-4
abundance: -
v_gene: TRBV6-5
d_gene: -

CDR3nt: TGCGCCAGCAGTGATGGAGCGGGGGGGCCTTACGAGCAGTACTTC
CDR3aa: CASSDGAGGPYEQYF
j_gene: TRBJ2-7
abundance: once
v_gene: TRBV10-2
d_gene: TRBD2

CDR3nt: TGCGCCAGCAGCCAAGGGCCCTCACTAGCGGATGAGCAGTTCTTC
CDR3aa: CASSQGPSLADEQFF
j_gene: TRBJ2-1
abundance: once
v_gene: TRBV4-1
d_gene: TRBD2

CDR3nt: TGTGCCAGCAGCAAAGGACGGGAGGACATTCAGTACTTC
CDR3aa: CASSKGREDIQYF
j_gene: TRBJ2-4
abundance: -
v_gene: TRBV5-5
d_gene: TRBD2

CDR3nt: TGTGCCATCAGTGAGTCGATAGCGGGAGGTCAAGAGACCCAGTACTTC
CDR3aa: CAISESIAGGQETQYF
j_gene: TRBJ2-5
abundance: -
v_gene: TRBV10-3
d_gene: TRBD2

CDR3nt: TGCAGCGCACCGGCCTGGCAGGTAAATGAGCAGTTCTTC
CDR3aa: CSAPAWQVNEQFF
j_gene: TRBJ2-1
abundance: -
v_gene: TRBV29-1
d_gene: -

CDR3nt: TGTGCCAGCAGTGTAGGACAGCCCTATGGCTACACCTTC
CDR3aa: CASSVGQPYGYTF
j_gene: TRBJ1-2
abundance: -
v_gene: TRBV12-3/TRBV12-4
d_gene: -

CDR3nt: TGCGCCAGCAGCCAACCCACCGGGACAGGGAGGAATGAGCAGTTCTTC
CDR3aa: CASSQPTGTGRNEQFF
j_gene: TRBJ2-1
abundance: many
v_gene: TRBV4-1
d_gene: TRBD1

CDR3nt: TGTGCCAGCAGCGATCCGCGCGGGACAGTCAAGCAAGAGACCCAGTACTTC
CDR3aa: CASSDPRGTVKQETQYF
j_gene: TRBJ2-5
abundance: -
v_gene: TRBV12-3/TRBV12-4
d_gene: -